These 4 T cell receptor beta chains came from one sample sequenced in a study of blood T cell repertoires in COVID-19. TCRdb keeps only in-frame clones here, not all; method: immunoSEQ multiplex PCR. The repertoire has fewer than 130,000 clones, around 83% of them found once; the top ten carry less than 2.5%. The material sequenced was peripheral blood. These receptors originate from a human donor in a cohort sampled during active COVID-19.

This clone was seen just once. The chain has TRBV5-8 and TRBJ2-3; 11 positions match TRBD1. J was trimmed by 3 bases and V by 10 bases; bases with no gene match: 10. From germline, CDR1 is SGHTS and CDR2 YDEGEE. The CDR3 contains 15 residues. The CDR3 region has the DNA TGTGCCGGGACAGCCGGGACAGGGGGTACAGATACGCAGTATTTT. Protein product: CAGTAGTGGTDTQYF.

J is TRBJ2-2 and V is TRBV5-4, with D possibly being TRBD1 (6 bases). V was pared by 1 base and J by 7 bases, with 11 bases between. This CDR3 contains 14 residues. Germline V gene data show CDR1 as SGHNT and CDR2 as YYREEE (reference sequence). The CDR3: CASSLYSRGGELFF. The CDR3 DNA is TGTGCCAGCAGCTTGTATTCCAGGGGCGGGGAGCTGTTTTTT.

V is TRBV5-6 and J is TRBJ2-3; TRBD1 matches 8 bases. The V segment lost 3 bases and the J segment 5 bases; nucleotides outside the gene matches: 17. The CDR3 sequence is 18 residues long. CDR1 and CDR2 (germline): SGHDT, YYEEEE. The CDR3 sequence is CASSSGMDPVQGGDTQYF. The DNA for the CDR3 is TGTGCCAGCAGCTCTGGCATGGATCCGGTACAGGGGGGAGATACGCAGTATTTT.

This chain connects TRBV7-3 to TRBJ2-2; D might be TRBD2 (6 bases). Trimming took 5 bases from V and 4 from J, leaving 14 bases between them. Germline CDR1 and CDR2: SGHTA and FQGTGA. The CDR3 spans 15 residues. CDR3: CASSPRTIGTGELFF. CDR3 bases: TGTGCCAGCAGCCCACGGACTATCGGCACCGGGGAGCTGTTTTTT.